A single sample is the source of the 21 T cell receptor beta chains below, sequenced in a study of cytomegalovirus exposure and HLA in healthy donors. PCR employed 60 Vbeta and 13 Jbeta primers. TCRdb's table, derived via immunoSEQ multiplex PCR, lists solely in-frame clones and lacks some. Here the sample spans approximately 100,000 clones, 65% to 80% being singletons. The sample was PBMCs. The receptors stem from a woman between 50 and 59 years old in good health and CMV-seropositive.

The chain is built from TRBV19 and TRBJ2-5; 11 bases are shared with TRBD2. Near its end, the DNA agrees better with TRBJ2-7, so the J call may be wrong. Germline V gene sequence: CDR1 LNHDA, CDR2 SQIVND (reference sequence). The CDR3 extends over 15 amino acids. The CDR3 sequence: CASSMGLAAIYEQYF. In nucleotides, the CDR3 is TGTGCCAGTAGCATGGGACTAGCGGCAATCTACGAGCAGTACTTC.

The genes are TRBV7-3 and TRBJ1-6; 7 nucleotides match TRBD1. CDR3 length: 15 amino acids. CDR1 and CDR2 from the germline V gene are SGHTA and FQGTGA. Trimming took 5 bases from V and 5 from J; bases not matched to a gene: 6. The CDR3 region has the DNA TGTGCCAGCAGCCCCCAGGGGGGAAATAATTCACCCCTCCACTTT. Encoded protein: CASSPQGGNNSPLHF.

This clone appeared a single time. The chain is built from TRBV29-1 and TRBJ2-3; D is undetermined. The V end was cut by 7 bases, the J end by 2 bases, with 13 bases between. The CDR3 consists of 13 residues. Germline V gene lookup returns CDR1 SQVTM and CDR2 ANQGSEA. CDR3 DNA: TGCAGCGCTGTAGGCGGAGCCACAGATACGCAGTATTTT. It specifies CSAVGGATDTQYF.

The CDR3 reads CASRKEGWEETQYF. CDR3 sequence (DNA): TGTGCCAGCAGGAAGGAGGGATGGGAAGAGACCCAGTACTTC. The chain is built from TRBV2 and TRBJ2-5; possible D gene TRBD2, 6 bases. This CDR3 region has 14 residues. CDR1 and CDR2 from the germline V gene are SNHLY and FYNNEI. Trimming pared 6 bases from V and 3 bases from J, leaving 14 bases between.

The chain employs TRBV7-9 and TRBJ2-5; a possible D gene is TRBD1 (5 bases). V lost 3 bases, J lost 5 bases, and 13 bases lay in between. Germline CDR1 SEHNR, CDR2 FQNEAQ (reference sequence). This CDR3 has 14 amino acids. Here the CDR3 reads CASSFTAGLETQYF. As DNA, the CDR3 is TGTGCCAGCAGCTTTACGGCAGGGCTCGAGACCCAGTACTTC.

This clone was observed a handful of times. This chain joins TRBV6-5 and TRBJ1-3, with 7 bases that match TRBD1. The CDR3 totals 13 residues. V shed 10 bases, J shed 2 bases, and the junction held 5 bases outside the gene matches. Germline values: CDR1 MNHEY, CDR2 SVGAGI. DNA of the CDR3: TGTGCCACCATAACAGGGGCTGGAAACACCATATATTTT. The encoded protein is CATITGAGNTIYF.

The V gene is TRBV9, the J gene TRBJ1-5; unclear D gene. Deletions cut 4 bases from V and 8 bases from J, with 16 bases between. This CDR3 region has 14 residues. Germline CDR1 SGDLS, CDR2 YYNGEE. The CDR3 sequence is CASSPTRLVKPQHF. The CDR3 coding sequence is TGTGCCAGCAGCCCAACGAGGCTGGTGAAGCCCCAGCATTTT.

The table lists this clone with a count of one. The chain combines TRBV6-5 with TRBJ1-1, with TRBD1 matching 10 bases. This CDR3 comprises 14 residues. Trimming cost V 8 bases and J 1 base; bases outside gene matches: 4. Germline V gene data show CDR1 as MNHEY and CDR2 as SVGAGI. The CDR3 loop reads CASVGQGRNTEAFF. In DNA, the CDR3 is TGTGCCAGCGTGGGACAGGGGCGGAACACTGAAGCTTTCTTT.

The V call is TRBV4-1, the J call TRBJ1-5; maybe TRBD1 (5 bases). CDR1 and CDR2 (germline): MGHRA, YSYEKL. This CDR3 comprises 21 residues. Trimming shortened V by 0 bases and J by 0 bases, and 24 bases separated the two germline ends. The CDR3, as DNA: TGCGCCAGCAGCCAAGATGGGGGGTTAGAAGTCTCCTTATATAGCAATCAGCCCCAGCATTTT. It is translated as CASSQDGGLEVSLYSNQPQHF.

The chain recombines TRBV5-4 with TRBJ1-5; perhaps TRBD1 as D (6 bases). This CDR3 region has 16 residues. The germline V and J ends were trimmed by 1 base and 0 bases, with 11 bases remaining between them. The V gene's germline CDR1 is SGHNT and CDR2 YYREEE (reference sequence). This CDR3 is CASSLFTGSSNQPQHF. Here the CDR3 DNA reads TGTGCCAGCAGCTTGTTCACAGGGAGTAGCAATCAGCCCCAGCATTTT.

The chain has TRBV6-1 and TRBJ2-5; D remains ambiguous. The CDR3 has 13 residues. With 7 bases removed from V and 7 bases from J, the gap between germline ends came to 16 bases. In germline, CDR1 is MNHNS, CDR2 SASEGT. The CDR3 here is CASTHGPDGTQYF. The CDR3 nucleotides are TGTGCCAGCACTCATGGGCCCGATGGGACCCAGTACTTC.

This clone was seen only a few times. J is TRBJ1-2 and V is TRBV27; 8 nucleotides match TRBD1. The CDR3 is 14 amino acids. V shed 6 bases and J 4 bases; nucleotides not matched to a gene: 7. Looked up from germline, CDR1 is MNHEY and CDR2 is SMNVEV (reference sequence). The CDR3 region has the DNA TGTGCCAGCAGAACGGACAGGGTCGGCTATGGCTACACCTTC. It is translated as CASRTDRVGYGYTF.

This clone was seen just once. The CDR3 bases are TGCGCCAGCAGCTTTTCACCCCCGACAGGCCTAGCCAAAAACATTCAGTACTTC. Protein: CASSFSPPTGLAKNIQYF. This chain connects TRBV5-1 to TRBJ2-4; D might be TRBD1 (6 bases). From germline, CDR1 is SGHRS and CDR2 YFSETQ. The V and J ends lost 2 bases and 0 bases respectively, with 18 bases between them. This CDR3 is built from 18 residues.

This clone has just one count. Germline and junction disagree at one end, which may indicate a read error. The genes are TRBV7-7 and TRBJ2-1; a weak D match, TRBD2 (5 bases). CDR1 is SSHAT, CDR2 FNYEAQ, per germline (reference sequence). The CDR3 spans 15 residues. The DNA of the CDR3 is TGTGCTAGCAGCTCGGGGTCGACGGGCTACAATGAGCAGTTCTTC. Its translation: CASSSGSTGYNEQFF.

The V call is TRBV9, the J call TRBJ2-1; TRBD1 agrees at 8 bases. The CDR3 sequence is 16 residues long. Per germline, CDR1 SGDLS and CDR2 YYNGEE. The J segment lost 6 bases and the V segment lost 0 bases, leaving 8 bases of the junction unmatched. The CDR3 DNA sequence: TGTGCCAGCAGCGTAGGTCAGGGGGCCCGGGTCAATGAGCAGTTCTTC. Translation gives CASSVGQGARVNEQFF.

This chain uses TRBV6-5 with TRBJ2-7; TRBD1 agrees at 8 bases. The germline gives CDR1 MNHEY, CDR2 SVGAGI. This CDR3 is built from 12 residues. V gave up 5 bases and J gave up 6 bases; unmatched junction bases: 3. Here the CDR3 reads CASSDRGFEQYF. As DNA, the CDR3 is TGTGCCAGCAGTGACAGGGGATTCGAGCAGTACTTC.

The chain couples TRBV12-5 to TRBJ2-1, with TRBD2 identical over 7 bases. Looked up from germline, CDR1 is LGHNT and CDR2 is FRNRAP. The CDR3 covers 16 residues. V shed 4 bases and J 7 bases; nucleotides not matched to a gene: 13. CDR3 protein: CASGSARLGRGNEQFF. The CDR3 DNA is TGTGCTAGTGGTTCAGCCCGATTAGGGAGGGGAAATGAGCAGTTCTTC.

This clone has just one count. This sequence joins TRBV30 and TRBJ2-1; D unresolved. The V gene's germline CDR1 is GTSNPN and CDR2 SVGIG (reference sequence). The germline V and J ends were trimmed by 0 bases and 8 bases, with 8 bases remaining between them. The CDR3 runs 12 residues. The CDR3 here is CAWSVKSDEQFF. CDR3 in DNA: TGTGCCTGGAGTGTGAAGAGCGATGAGCAGTTCTTC.

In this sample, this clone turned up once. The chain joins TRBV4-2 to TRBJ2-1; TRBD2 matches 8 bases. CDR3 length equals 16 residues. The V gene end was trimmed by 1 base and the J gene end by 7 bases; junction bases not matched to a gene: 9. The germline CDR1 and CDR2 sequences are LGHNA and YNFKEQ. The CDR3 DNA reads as TGTGCCAGCAGCCAAGTGGCGGGAGGTTTGGCGAATGAGCAGTTCTTC. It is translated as CASSQVAGGLANEQFF.

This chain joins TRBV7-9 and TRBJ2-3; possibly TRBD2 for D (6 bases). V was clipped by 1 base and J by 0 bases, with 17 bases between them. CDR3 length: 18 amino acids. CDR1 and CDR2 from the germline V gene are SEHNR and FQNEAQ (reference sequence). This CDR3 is CASSLGALSSDSTDTQYF. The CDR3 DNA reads TGTGCCAGCAGCTTAGGAGCGTTGTCTAGCGATAGCACAGATACGCAGTATTTT.

CDR3: CASSPTGGTEAFF. The CDR3, as DNA: TGTGCCAGCAGTCCTACAGGGGGCACTGAAGCTTTCTTT. The V and J genes are TRBV6-5 and TRBJ1-1; 8 bases fit TRBD1. V gave up 5 bases and J gave up 4 bases; unmatched junction bases: 3. CDR1 is MNHEY, CDR2 SVGAGI, per germline. The CDR3 totals 13 residues.